This TCR beta chain derives from a study of blood T cell repertoires in COVID-19. Researchers sorted participants into cohorts using their self-reported clinical history. V dropped 6 bases and J dropped 10; count of bases not matched to a gene: 7. This CDR3 comprises 13 residues. TCRdb's table, derived via immunoSEQ multiplex PCR, lists solely in-frame clones and lacks some. The sample has 200,000 to 250,000 clones; roughly 87% are singletons. The receptor was isolated from a woman aged 25-40 years with acute COVID-19. V gene TRBV12-3 or TRBV12-4 combines with J gene TRBJ1-1; 11 bases agree with TRBD1. Sequencing was performed on PBMCs or T cells enriched from blood (not recorded which). CDR3 sequence: CASSVGQGAPAFF. The CDR3 bases are TGTGCCAGCAGCGTCGGACAGGGGGCCCCAGCTTTCTTT.